This T cell receptor (beta chain) emerged from a study of shared clonotypes between healthy human individuals. The CDR3 contains 15 residues. Unmatched junction bases numbered 9, after V lost 4 bases and J lost 5 bases. The germline V gene encodes CDR1 MGHRA and CDR2 YSYEKL. Study observations and caveats: Larger estimated richness was generally recorded for naive subsets relative to memory subsets.

As concerns this clone: Its antigen is unidentified.

Clones were sequenced by immunoSEQ multiplex PCR, and TCRdb holds only the in-frame ones, with some missing. The repertoire consists of about 1,500,000 clones, with around 97% occurring once and the leading ten covering roughly 1.2%. The clonotype originates from a man aged 30-40 years in good health. The V call is TRBV4-1, the J call TRBJ1-2, with 8 bases lining up with TRBD1. Sequenced: naive CD4+ T cells sorted from blood. Noted subset: CD45RA+ positively selected. The DNA of the CDR3 is TGCGCCAGCAGCCCCGACAGGGGAACCCAGTATGGCTACACCTTC. Translated, it gives CASSPDRGTQYGYTF.